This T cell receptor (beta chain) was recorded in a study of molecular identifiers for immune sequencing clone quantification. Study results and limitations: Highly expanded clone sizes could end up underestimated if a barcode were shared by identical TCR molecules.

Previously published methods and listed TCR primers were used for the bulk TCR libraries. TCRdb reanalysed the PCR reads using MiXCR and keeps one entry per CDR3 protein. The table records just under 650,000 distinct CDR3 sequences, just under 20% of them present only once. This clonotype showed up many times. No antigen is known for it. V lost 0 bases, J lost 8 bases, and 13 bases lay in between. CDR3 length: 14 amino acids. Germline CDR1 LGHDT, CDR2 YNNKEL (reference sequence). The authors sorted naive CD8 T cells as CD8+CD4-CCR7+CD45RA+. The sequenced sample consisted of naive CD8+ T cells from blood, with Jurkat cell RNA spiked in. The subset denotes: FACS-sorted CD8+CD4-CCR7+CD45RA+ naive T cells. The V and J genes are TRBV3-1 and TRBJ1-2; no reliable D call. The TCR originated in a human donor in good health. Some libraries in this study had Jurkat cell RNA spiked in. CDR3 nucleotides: TGTGCCAGCAGCCAAGATCATCCCAGTTTAGGCTACACCTTC. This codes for CASSQDHPSLGYTF. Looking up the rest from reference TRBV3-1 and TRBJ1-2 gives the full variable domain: DTAVSQTPKYLVTQMGNDKSIKCEQNLGHDTMYWYKQDSKKFLKIMFSYNNKELIINETVPNRFSPKSPDKAHLNLHINSLELGDSAVYFCASSQDHPSLGYTFGSGTRLTVV.